One and the same sample provided the 6 T cell receptor beta chains below, sequenced in a study of graft-versus-host responses after intestinal transplantation. Measured with immunoSEQ multiplex PCR; TCRdb has only the in-frame clones, and not every one. The table records about 23,000 clones, roughly two fifths of them present only once. Responder cells labeled with CFSE (roughly 200,000) were co-plated with irradiated stimulator cells labeled with violet dye (roughly 200,000). The material sequenced was alloreactive CD8+ T cells from a mixed lymphocyte reaction culture, taken before transplantation. Noted subset: CFSE-low proliferating T cells sorted from roughly 6-day pre-transplant mixed lymphocyte reaction (GvH or HvG direction). These receptors all come from a human patient who was an organ donor for intestinal transplantation.

The DNA for the CDR3 is TGTGCCAGCGGCCCACCGGGACTTACTACAGATACGCAGTATTTT. This codes for CASGPPGLTTDTQYF. The chain uses TRBV6-1 and TRBJ2-3; perhaps TRBD2 as D (6 bases). Germline V lookup: CDR1 MNHNS, CDR2 SASEGT. Deletions cut 8 bases from V and 3 bases from J, with 18 bases between. The CDR3 spans 15 residues.

The genes are TRBV6-1 and TRBJ1-2; D is unclear. The germline V and J ends were trimmed by 3 bases and 5 bases, with 25 bases remaining between them. CDR1 and CDR2 (germline): MNHNS, SASEGT. The CDR3 consists of 18 residues. This CDR3 is CASSDSVWMRFGGYGYTF. The CDR3 DNA reads as TGTGCCAGCAGTGATAGCGTTTGGATGAGGTTTGGAGGGTATGGCTACACCTTC.

The gene calls are TRBV30 and TRBJ1-1; 9 bases line up with TRBD1. This CDR3 region has 15 residues. Trimming removed 3 bases from V and 3 bases from J; junction bases left unmatched: 8. CDR1 and CDR2 from the germline V gene are GTSNPN and SVGIG (reference sequence). DNA for the CDR3: TGTGCCTGGAGAGATTTTGGGACAGGGTACACTGAAGCTTTCTTT. It is translated as CAWRDFGTGYTEAFF.

This clone was picked up a small number of times. The gene calls are TRBV27 and TRBJ2-2; no clear D. Deletions cut 8 bases from V and 4 bases from J, with 8 bases between. The CDR3 length is 12 residues. CDR1 is MNHEY and CDR2 is SMNVEV in the germline V gene (reference sequence). CDR3 protein: CASAFGTGELFF. In nucleotides, the CDR3 is TGTGCCAGCGCCTTCGGCACCGGGGAGCTGTTTTTT.

To note about this clone: The junction does not match germline at one end; this may be a read error. This chain connects TRBV6-6 to TRBJ2-7; TRBD2 is a possible D gene (6 bases). The CDR3 contains 12 residues. In germline, CDR1 is MNHNY, CDR2 SVGAGI (reference sequence). The CDR3 sequence is CASSDSTPGEYF. The CDR3 bases are TGTGCCAGCAGTGACTCGACCCCGGGGGAGTACTTC.

The chain uses TRBV2 and TRBJ1-1; D not resolved. CDR1 SNHLY and CDR2 FYNNEI come from the germline V gene. V was clipped by 6 bases and J by 0 bases, with 8 bases between them. The CDR3 spans 13 residues. For the CDR3, the DNA is TGTGCCAGCAGCACGTGGATGAACACTGAAGCTTTCTTT. It is translated as CASSTWMNTEAFF.